This T cell receptor beta chain was identified in a study of Ad26.COV2.S vaccination and SARS-CoV-2 variants. Across the study: In the COV1001 trial, the donor was in the Ad26.COV2.S arm. In the study, Ad26.COV2.S was injected intramuscularly once, or twice 56 days apart.

Overall study results and limits: Measures of TCR breadth and depth may have fallen short of total T cell responses. Responses of spike-specific T cells (both CD8+ and CD4+) reportedly showed substantial breadth after vaccination.

CDR1 is LNHDA, CDR2 SQIVND, per germline (reference sequence). CDR3 size: 16 residues. V was clipped by 4 bases and J by 4 bases, with 19 bases between them. The repertoire was sequenced with immunoSEQ multiplex PCR; TCRdb's copy has only in-frame clones and lacks some. Here the sample spans some 320,000 clones, around 84% being singletons. This sample's treatment: around 19 received Ad26.COV2.S at low or high dose, single or two shots; about 5 received placebo; per-sample allocation not given. Sampling occurred on day 63 after the first vaccine or placebo injection. Points on this clone: Its target is not known.

The chain joins TRBV19 to TRBJ1-2; D might be TRBD1 (5 bases). Specimen: peripheral blood, collected in a trial of Ad26.COV2.S vaccine versus placebo. The clonotype comes from a person between 18 and 65 years old who received the Ad26.COV2.S COVID-19 vaccine or a placebo. CDR3 nucleotide sequence: TGTGCCAGTAGTACATGGTCCCGGGACGAGTTCTATGGCTACACCTTC. Translating gives CASSTWSRDEFYGYTF.